Presented here are 29 T cell receptor beta chains from one specimen sequenced in a study of T cell changes during pregnancy in multiple sclerosis. TCRdb keeps only in-frame clones here, not all; method: immunoSEQ multiplex PCR. The profile shows under 80,000 clones, roughly 92% of them singletons. Sequenced material: peripheral blood, taken in the second trimester of pregnancy. The receptors shown here come from a female donor with multiple sclerosis, enrolled in a pregnancy study.

The count of this clone is one. V usage is TRBV5-1 and J usage is TRBJ2-7; TRBD1 aligns across 9 bases. The CDR3 runs 13 residues. After removal of 0 bases from V and 9 bases from J, the junction contained 4 bases not matched to a gene. CDR1 and CDR2 from the germline V gene are SGHRS and YFSETQ. The CDR3 is CASSLGTGEVQYF. CDR3 sequence (DNA): TGCGCCAGCAGCTTGGGGACAGGGGAGGTGCAGTACTTC.

The chain is built from TRBV2 and TRBJ2-2; tentatively, D is TRBD1 (5 bases). The CDR3 runs to 15 residues. V shed 6 bases and J shed 0 bases, with 11 bases lying between them. CDR1 is SNHLY, CDR2 FYNNEI, per germline. This CDR3 is CASSTGDSNTGELFF. The CDR3 DNA reads as TGTGCCAGCAGCACAGGAGACTCGAACACCGGGGAGCTGTTTTTT.

The V call is TRBV27, the J call TRBJ1-6; 12 bases fit TRBD1. The length of the CDR3 is 16 residues. CDR1 is MNHEY, CDR2 SMNVEV, per germline (reference sequence). V trimming: 2 bases; J trimming: 8 bases; junction bases outside the gene matches: 4. The DNA for the CDR3 is TGTGCCAGCAGTTTAGGGACAGGGGGCCGGGATTCACCCCTCCACTTT. This gives the protein CASSLGTGGRDSPLHF.

The J gene is TRBJ1-6, the V gene TRBV10-1, with 10 bases aligning to TRBD1. Germline CDR1 WNHNN, CDR2 SYGVQD (reference sequence). Trimming took 7 bases from V and 9 from J; bases not matched to a gene: 12. The CDR3 has 16 amino acids. Written as DNA, the CDR3 is TGCGCCAGCATTCTAGGAGGGACAGGGGTCTCTTCACCCCTCCACTTT. Amino acids: CASILGGTGVSSPLHF.

The genes are TRBV5-4 and TRBJ2-7, with 9 bases that match TRBD1. The germline CDR1 and CDR2 sequences are SGHNT and YYREEE (reference sequence). V trimming: 5 bases; J trimming: 4 bases; junction bases outside the gene matches: 13. The CDR3 runs to 16 residues. The CDR3 spells CASSESIRDRAYEQYF. The CDR3 DNA sequence: TGTGCCAGCAGTGAATCTATCCGGGACAGGGCTTACGAGCAGTACTTC.

This clone has just one count. This sample includes further DNA sequences coding for the same CDR3. The V and J genes are TRBV5-1 and TRBJ2-5; 8 bases fit TRBD2. After removal of 2 bases from V and 2 bases from J, the junction contained 2 bases not matched to a gene. Germline assignment: CDR1 SGHRS and CDR2 YFSETQ. CDR3 length: 14 amino acids. Here the CDR3 reads CASSFGGGQETQYF. Here the CDR3 DNA reads TGCGCCAGCAGCTTCGGGGGGGGACAAGAGACCCAGTACTTC.

This clone was recorded only once. The V and J genes are TRBV2 and TRBJ2-3, with D possibly TRBD1 on 6 matching bases. CDR3 size: 15 residues. In germline, CDR1 is SNHLY, CDR2 FYNNEI. Trimming removed 5 bases at V and 2 bases at J, with 14 bases between. CDR3 bases: TGTGCCAGCAGTCCTACAGGGATCCACACAGATACGCAGTATTTT. As protein: CASSPTGIHTDTQYF.

The chain links TRBV27 to TRBJ2-7; TRBD1 is a possible D gene (6 bases). The CDR3 totals 13 residues. With 5 bases removed from V and 4 bases from J, the gap between germline ends came to 12 bases. Germline V gene lookup returns CDR1 MNHEY and CDR2 SMNVEV (reference sequence). The CDR3 is CASSPSRGYEQYF. The CDR3 region has the DNA TGTGCCAGCAGTCCCTCGAGGGGGTACGAGCAGTACTTC.

J is TRBJ1-2 and V is TRBV19, with a possible D match to TRBD1 (5 bases). The length of the CDR3 is 15 residues. Trimming cost V 5 bases and J 7 bases, with 20 bases left between them. The V gene's germline CDR1 is LNHDA and CDR2 SQIVND (reference sequence). The chain's CDR3 is CASSSQDTGLGGYTF. The CDR3 DNA sequence: TGTGCCAGTAGTTCCCAGGACACCGGCCTGGGTGGCTACACCTTC.

The chain is built from TRBV7-2 and TRBJ2-7, with 10 positions matching TRBD2. Germline assignment: CDR1 SGHTA and CDR2 FQGNSA. V trimming: 5 bases; J trimming: 6 bases; junction bases outside the gene matches: 16. The CDR3 loop spans 17 amino acids. CDR3 residues: CASSTYSGLAGDFEQYF. CDR3 coding DNA: TGTGCCAGCAGCACCTACTCGGGGCTAGCGGGAGACTTCGAGCAGTACTTC.

This chain links TRBV11-2 with TRBJ2-5; 8 bases are shared with TRBD1. J was trimmed by 2 bases and V by 5 bases; bases with no gene match: 4. CDR1 and CDR2 (germline): SGHAT, FQNNGV. The CDR3 extends over 14 amino acids. The CDR3 is CASSTWTGQETQYF. CDR3 nucleotide sequence: TGTGCCAGCAGCACCTGGACAGGGCAAGAGACCCAGTACTTC.

This clone showed up just once. The chain couples TRBV6-5 to TRBJ1-2; 8 bases are shared with TRBD1. The V gene's germline CDR1 is MNHEY and CDR2 SVGAGI. Losses at the gene ends were 8 bases for V and 3 bases for J; bases not matched to a gene: 8. This CDR3 is 14 amino acids long. CDR3 in amino acids: CASGTGGYYYGYTF. CDR3 coding DNA: TGTGCCAGCGGAACAGGGGGATACTACTATGGCTACACCTTC.

V is TRBV6-5 and J is TRBJ1-2, with no clear D. CDR3 length equals 15 residues. From germline, CDR1 is MNHEY and CDR2 SVGAGI. The V end was cut by 0 bases, the J end by 4 bases, with 12 bases between. The CDR3 DNA reads TGTGCCAGCAGTTACTCGGGCCGCTCCCCCTATGGCTACACCTTC. Translated: CASSYSGRSPYGYTF.

This clone was counted a single time. This rearrangement joins TRBV5-1 to TRBJ1-2, with TRBD1 matching over 9 bases. Germline CDR1 is SGHRS and CDR2 is YFSETQ. Trimming at V came to 4 bases and at J to 8 bases, leaving 0 bases not matched to a gene. This CDR3 has 11 residues. CDR3 sequence reads: CASSDRGGYTF. Written as DNA, the CDR3 is TGCGCCAGCAGCGACAGGGGGGGCTACACCTTC.

The gene calls are TRBV9 and TRBJ1-1; D remains ambiguous. The V gene lost 4 bases and the J gene lost 0 bases, with 16 bases spanning the gap. This CDR3 has 16 amino acids. Germline lookup yields CDR1 SGDLS and CDR2 YYNGEE. The CDR3 is CASSPVPGYMNTEAFF. CDR3 DNA sequence: TGTGCCAGCAGCCCAGTCCCGGGGTACATGAACACTGAAGCTTTCTTT.

The V and J genes are TRBV19 and TRBJ1-1, with a tentative D call TRBD1 (6 bases). V shed 5 bases and J shed 5 bases, with 9 bases lying between them. CDR1 and CDR2 (germline): LNHDA, SQIVND (reference sequence). This CDR3 region has 12 residues. Written as DNA, the CDR3 is TGTGCCAGTAGTCCAGGGGTTACTGAAGCTTTCTTT. This encodes CASSPGVTEAFF.

V usage is TRBV7-9 and J usage is TRBJ2-7, with TRBD1 identical over 8 bases. V lost 3 bases to trimming and J lost 6 bases; unmatched junction nucleotides: 7. The CDR3 is made up of 14 amino acids. Germline values: CDR1 SEHNR, CDR2 FQNEAQ (reference sequence). CDR3 amino acids: CASSFGTDRGEQYF. DNA for the CDR3: TGTGCCAGCAGCTTTGGGACCGACAGGGGCGAGCAGTACTTC. The entire variable domain, with the rest obtained from reference TRBV7-9 and TRBJ2-7, is as follows: DTGVSQNPRHKITKRGQNVTFRCDPISEHNRLYWYRQTLGQGPEFLTYFQNEAQLEKSRLLSDRFSAERPKGSFSTLEIQRTEQGDSAMYLCASSFGTDRGEQYFGPGTRLTVT.

This chain joins TRBV5-1 and TRBJ2-2; 7 bases align to TRBD1. There are 15 residues in the CDR3. The V segment lost 4 bases and the J segment 3 bases; nucleotides outside the gene matches: 6. The germline V gene encodes CDR1 SGHRS and CDR2 YFSETQ. This CDR3 reads CASSLRQGYTGELFF. The CDR3 nucleotides read TGCGCCAGCAGCCTCCGACAGGGATACACCGGGGAGCTGTTTTTT.

V is TRBV30 and J is TRBJ2-7; 7 bases are a match to TRBD1. Germline CDR1 GTSNPN, CDR2 SVGIG (reference sequence). J was trimmed by 2 bases and V by 2 bases; bases with no gene match: 9. This CDR3 has 15 amino acids. As DNA, the CDR3 is TGTGCCTGGAGTACACCGGGACAGACACCCTACGAGCAGTACTTC. This encodes CAWSTPGQTPYEQYF.

The J gene is TRBJ1-1, the V gene TRBV6-6, with D uncertain. The germline V and J ends were trimmed by 8 bases and 4 bases, with 14 bases remaining between them. This CDR3 has 13 amino acids. Per the germline V gene, CDR1 is MNHNY and CDR2 is SVGAGI (reference sequence). CDR3 sequence (DNA): TGTGCCAGCTTTCGTGTGGAGCTCACTGAAGCTTTCTTT. It specifies CASFRVELTEAFF.

The V call is TRBV30, the J call TRBJ2-7; tentatively, D is TRBD1 (5 bases). Germline V gives CDR1 GTSNPN, CDR2 SVGIG (reference sequence). V dropped 5 bases and J dropped 2 bases, with 10 bases sitting between them. CDR3 size: 12 residues. CDR3 sequence (DNA): TGTGCCTGGCGACGACAGCCCTACGAGCAGTACTTC. Translated: CAWRRQPYEQYF.

The chain has TRBV19 and TRBJ2-7, with 8 positions matching TRBD2. The CDR3 consists of 14 residues. Germline V gene sequence: CDR1 LNHDA, CDR2 SQIVND (reference sequence). J lost 5 bases, V lost 4 bases, and 7 bases had no gene match. The CDR3 coding sequence is TGTGCCAGTAGTACTTCCCCGGGACTAGACGAGCAGTACTTC. This codes for CASSTSPGLDEQYF.

The chain has TRBV5-1 and TRBJ1-3; no reliable D call. The CDR3 is made up of 16 amino acids. Trimming removed 0 bases at V and 3 bases at J, with 13 bases between. Per germline, CDR1 SGHRS and CDR2 YFSETQ. CDR3 DNA: TGCGCCAGCAGCTTGGCGGGGTCCGGGGTTGGAAACACCATATATTTT. It encodes CASSLAGSGVGNTIYF.

The chain couples TRBV27 to TRBJ2-1, with TRBD2 identical over 9 bases. Germline loops: CDR1 MNHEY, CDR2 SMNVEV (reference sequence). The CDR3 extends over 17 amino acids. V trimming: 3 bases; J trimming: 4 bases; junction bases outside the gene matches: 10. CDR3 bases: TGTGCCAGCAGTTTCCTTATTCCTAGCGGGATTTACAATGAGCAGTTCTTC. The encoded protein is CASSFLIPSGIYNEQFF.

V gene TRBV10-3 combines with J gene TRBJ1-2; 7 bases line up with TRBD1. The CDR3 consists of 17 residues. Germline CDR1 is ENHRY and CDR2 is SYGVKD. Trimming took 2 bases from V and 0 from J; bases not matched to a gene: 9. This CDR3 is CAISEQIQGMSNYGYTF. The CDR3 nucleotides are TGTGCCATCAGTGAGCAGATACAGGGGATGTCTAACTATGGCTACACCTTC.

The V and J genes are TRBV15 and TRBJ1-5; D gene uncertain. The germline V gene has CDR1 LNHNV and CDR2 YYDKDF (reference sequence). The germline V and J ends were trimmed by 3 bases and 2 bases, with 11 bases remaining between them. This CDR3 is 15 amino acids long. The CDR3 protein is CATSRMLGGNQPQHF. The DNA for the CDR3 is TGTGCCACCAGCAGGATGCTCGGGGGCAATCAGCCCCAGCATTTT. The full variable domain, rest sourced from reference TRBV15 and TRBJ1-5, is DAMVIQNPRYQVTQFGKPVTLSCSQTLNHNVMYWYQQKSSQAPKLLFHYYDKDFNNEADTPDNFQSRRPNTSFCFLDIRSPGLGDTAMYLCATSRMLGGNQPQHFGDGTRLSIL.

This chain uses TRBV11-2 with TRBJ1-2, with D possibly matching TRBD1 (5 bases). Per germline, CDR1 SGHAT and CDR2 FQNNGV. The CDR3 has 15 amino acids. Deletions cut 5 bases from V and 2 bases from J, with 15 bases between. CDR3 nucleotide sequence: TGTGCCAGCAGCGTTTCGGACACCTCAAACTATGGCTACACCTTC. This gives the protein CASSVSDTSNYGYTF.

This clone was picked up a small number of times. The CDR3 spells CASSPRVRETQYF. In DNA, the CDR3 is TGTGCCAGCAGTCCCCGTGTTCGGGAGACCCAGTACTTC. The J gene is TRBJ2-5, the V gene TRBV6-5; D gene ambiguous. The V and J ends lost 5 bases and 5 bases respectively, with 12 bases between them. This CDR3 has 13 residues. Germline CDR1 reads MNHEY; CDR2 reads SVGAGI.

This chain links TRBV19 with TRBJ1-5; possible D gene TRBD1, 6 bases. CDR1 is LNHDA and CDR2 is SQIVND in the germline V gene (reference sequence). The CDR3 loop spans 15 amino acids. Between the trimmed V and J ends, which lost 2 bases and 6 bases, there was a span of 14 bases. CDR3 sequence (DNA): TGTGCCAGTAGTATATTGGCAGGGGACGGTCAGCCCCAGCATTTT. This codes for CASSILAGDGQPQHF.